The clone carrying this T cell receptor beta chain has ten or more counts. No antigen is known for it. The observed sequence ends 3 residues before the CDR3 terminus, with the missing tail filled in from the germline J gene. Only in-frame clones appear in the TCRdb table, and some are missing; sequencing was by immunoSEQ multiplex PCR. The sample was found to contain about 81,000 clones, and every one recurs. The CDR3 has 18 amino acids. Per germline, CDR1 DFQATT and CDR2 SNEGSKA (reference sequence). The V and J ends lost 2 bases and 3 bases, in that order; junction bases with no gene match: 7. The sample originates from a study of T cell clonality in common variable immunodeficiency. General observations from the study: Patient heterogeneity in the CVID cohort limited correlations between repertoire features and clinical complications.

The clonotype originates from a person aged 18 to 69 in good health. Sequencing input: peripheral blood mononuclear cells. This chain connects TRBV20-1 to TRBJ2-1, with TRBD2 matching over 16 bases. The CDR3 sequence is CSARTGTSGRVVYNEQFF. The CDR3 DNA, read in part, is TGCAGTGCTAGAACCGGGACTAGCGGGAGGGTAGTCTACAATGAG.